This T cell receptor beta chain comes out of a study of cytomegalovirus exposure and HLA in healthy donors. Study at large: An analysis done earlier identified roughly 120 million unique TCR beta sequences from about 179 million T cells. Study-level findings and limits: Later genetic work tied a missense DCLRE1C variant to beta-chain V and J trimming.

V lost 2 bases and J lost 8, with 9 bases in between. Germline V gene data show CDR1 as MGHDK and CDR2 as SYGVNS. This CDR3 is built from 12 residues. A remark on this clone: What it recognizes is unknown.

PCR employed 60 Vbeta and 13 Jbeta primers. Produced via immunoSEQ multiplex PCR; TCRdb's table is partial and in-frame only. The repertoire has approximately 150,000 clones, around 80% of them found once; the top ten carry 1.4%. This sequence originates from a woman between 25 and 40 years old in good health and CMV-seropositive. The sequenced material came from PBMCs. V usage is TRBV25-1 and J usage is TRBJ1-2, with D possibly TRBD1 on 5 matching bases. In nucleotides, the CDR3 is TGTGCCAGCAGTGAAGGGGCACGGGGCTACACCTTC. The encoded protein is CASSEGARGYTF.